Included here is one T cell receptor (beta chain) sequence, with context. Germline lookup yields CDR1 SGHKS and CDR2 YYEKEE (reference sequence). There are 14 residues in the CDR3. V lost 0 bases, J lost 5 bases, and 11 bases lay in between. Per the authors' pipeline: The assay estimated nucleated cells by amplifying reference gene primers. Clones were sequenced by immunoSEQ multiplex PCR, and TCRdb holds only the in-frame ones, with some missing. Clone size and V and J calls were adopted from that table, with D and trimming inferred from the DNA. This sample has 80,000 to 100,000 clones, with approximately 86% found just once. The data originate from a study of blood T cell repertoires in COVID-19. About the study: Sites across the United States, Italy and Spain contributed samples from acute and convalescent COVID-19. T cells, B-cell-depleted T cells, or PBMCs supplied cDNA or gDNA.

Sequencing was carried out using peripheral blood. The chain employs TRBV5-5 and TRBJ2-5; the D gene is possibly TRBD1 (5 bases). The TCR originated in a man aged 65-85 years with active or convalescent COVID-19. In DNA, the CDR3 is TGTGCCAGCAGCTTGGTAGGGGTCGGGGAGACCCAGTACTTC. This encodes CASSLVGVGETQYF.